Detailed here is one T cell receptor beta chain. These data are taken from a study of blood T cell repertoires in COVID-19. Study overall: Whether acute or convalescent, the COVID-19 samples came from the United States, Italy and Spain.

This CDR3 spans 16 amino acids. Germline CDR1 and CDR2: KGHSH and LQKENI. V lost 2 bases to trimming and J lost 2 bases; unmatched junction nucleotides: 5. Source study methods: Scientists estimated how many nucleated cells there were by amplifying reference gene primers. This table comes from immunoSEQ multiplex PCR, and its TCRdb copy is limited to in-frame clones, with some not included. D and trimming come from the DNA, and the V and J calls and clone size come from that table. The table records around 30,000 clones, roughly 73% of them present only once. This TCR came from an elderly man with active or convalescent COVID-19. This chain connects TRBV18 to TRBJ1-3; 8 nucleotides align to TRBD1. Sequencing was carried out using peripheral blood. The CDR3 nucleotides are TGTGCCAGCTCACCATCAGGACAGGGCGCTGGAAACACCATATATTTT. This encodes CASSPSGQGAGNTIYF.